A single sample is the source of the 6 T cell receptor beta chains below, sequenced in a study of T cell responses to AZD1222 COVID-19 vaccine. The assay was immunoSEQ multiplex PCR, and TCRdb's table has in-frame clones only and misses some. Of 95,000 to 150,000 clones in the sample, around nine tenths were seen once. The specimen comprised peripheral blood, sampled on day 0 of AZD1222 vaccination. Receptors originate from an adult in good health.

CDR3 nucleotide sequence: TGTGCCAGTAGTATAGCCCGCCCTAATCAGCCCCAGCATTTT. Its protein is CASSIARPNQPQHF. The chain employs TRBV19 and TRBJ1-5; D is unclear. CDR1 and CDR2 from the germline V gene are LNHDA and SQIVND (reference sequence). This CDR3 contains 14 residues. The V and J ends lost 1 base and 4 bases respectively, with 8 bases between them.

The chain links TRBV13 to TRBJ2-1; 7 bases agree with TRBD1. Germline CDR1 and CDR2: PRHDT and FYEKMQ (reference sequence). The CDR3 covers 15 residues. V dropped 0 bases and J dropped 6; count of bases not matched to a gene: 5. The CDR3 reads CASSLGPAGGNEQFF. CDR3 nucleotide sequence: TGTGCCAGCAGCTTAGGTCCGGCAGGGGGCAATGAGCAGTTCTTC.

The V call is TRBV27, the J call TRBJ1-6; TRBD1 aligns across 8 bases. In germline, CDR1 is MNHEY, CDR2 SMNVEV (reference sequence). The V segment lost 3 bases and the J segment 9 bases; nucleotides outside the gene matches: 16. The CDR3 length is 18 residues. DNA of the CDR3: TGTGCCAGCAGTTTTGCCCCGCTACGGACAGGGTTGTCTTCACCCCTCCACTTT. Translation gives CASSFAPLRTGLSSPLHF.

The CDR3 coding sequence is TGTGCCAGCAGCGGCAGGGGGAACTATAATTCACCCCTCCACTTT. This sequence encodes CASSGRGNYNSPLHF. V and J are TRBV3-1 (or the pseudogene TRBV3-2) and TRBJ1-6; 7 bases agree with TRBD1. Trimming cost V 5 bases and J 3 bases; bases outside gene matches: 4. The CDR3 totals 15 residues. The V gene's germline CDR1 is LGHDT and CDR2 YNNKEL (reference sequence).

The chain combines TRBV19 with TRBJ1-4; D perhaps matches TRBD1 (5 bases). The V end was cut by 5 bases, the J end by 0 bases, with 13 bases between. CDR1 LNHDA and CDR2 SQIVND come from the germline V gene (reference sequence). The CDR3 loop spans 16 amino acids. CDR3 DNA: TGTGCCAGTAGTCTCCGGGACCGATCAACTAATGAAAAACTGTTTTTT. This codes for CASSLRDRSTNEKLFF.

V and J are TRBV19 and TRBJ2-2, with D maybe TRBD2 (5 bases). V lost 7 bases to trimming and J lost 3 bases, with 9 bases between them. Germline CDR1 reads LNHDA; CDR2 reads SQIVND (reference sequence). The CDR3 sequence is 13 residues long. CDR3 protein: CASTSLYTGELFF. The CDR3 DNA is TGTGCCAGTACTAGCCTCTACACCGGGGAGCTGTTTTTT.